This passage covers 4 T cell receptor beta chains from one sample sequenced in a study of cytomegalovirus exposure and HLA in healthy donors. Primers: 60 Vbeta forward and 13 Jbeta reverse. Sequencing was performed with immunoSEQ multiplex PCR; in TCRdb, only in-frame clones are kept and a portion is missing. The listing contains 100,000 to 150,000 clones. Sequencing used PBMCs. These receptors were collected from a woman between 35 and 50 years old in good health and CMV-seropositive.

J is TRBJ2-5 and V is TRBV5-1; TRBD2 matches at 12 bases. The closer fit of TRBJ2-7 to the DNA end suggests the J call may be wrong. The CDR3 loop spans 16 amino acids. Germline CDR1 reads SGHRS; CDR2 reads YFSETQ. CDR3 nucleotide sequence: TGCGCCAGCAGCGTATCTAGCGGGAGGGGGTCCTACGAGCAGTACTTC. Translation gives CASSVSSGRGSYEQYF.

This sequence joins TRBV7-8 and TRBJ2-7, with TRBD1 matching 7 bases. Germline CDR1 SGHVS, CDR2 FQNEAQ. The CDR3 contains 14 residues. The trim removed 3 bases at V and 6 bases at J, leaving 8 bases unmatched. The chain's CDR3 is CASSLAADRVEQYF. The CDR3, as DNA: TGTGCCAGCAGCTTGGCAGCAGACAGGGTCGAGCAGTACTTC.

J is TRBJ2-5 and V is TRBV18, with a weak D call TRBD2 (7 bases). V was trimmed by 1 base and J by 3 bases, leaving 12 bases between them. Germline V gene sequence: CDR1 KGHSH, CDR2 LQKENI. This CDR3 contains 15 residues. For the CDR3, the DNA is TGTGCCAGCTCACCACTCGCGGGGGCCGAAGAGACCCAGTACTTC. This translates into CASSPLAGAEETQYF.

V and J are TRBV7-3 and TRBJ2-1, with TRBD2 as a possible D gene (6 bases). This CDR3 region has 14 residues. V dropped 4 bases and J dropped 4 bases, with 11 bases sitting between them. CDR1 and CDR2 (germline): SGHTA, FQGTGA. The CDR3: CASSSLAEYNEQFF. DNA for the CDR3: TGTGCCAGCAGCTCCTTAGCGGAATACAATGAGCAGTTCTTC.